The entry that follows covers one TCR beta chain sequence. Its cognate antigen is unknown. The germline CDR1 and CDR2 sequences are MGHRA and YSYEKL. Trimming took off 5 bases at V and 0 bases at J, with 8 bases between the two ends. This CDR3 is 14 amino acids long. The source of the sample is a study of shared clonotypes between healthy human individuals. Study background: Each donor's CD8 memory used one plate, CD8 naive two, each CD4 subset three.

Study observations and caveats: Naive subsets typically showed greater estimated richness than memory subsets.

Sequenced by immunoSEQ multiplex PCR; TCRdb stores in-frame clones only, minus some. The data show millions of clones, roughly 94% seen once. Terminally differentiated effector memory CD45RA+ cells were left out of the naive CD8 fraction, which was CD45RO-negative and positively selected for CCR7. The healthy adult donors were HIV-negative and reported no recent acute infections or vaccinations. Material: naive CD8+ T cells sorted from blood. The receptor's source is a man aged 18-30 years in good health. The chain carries TRBV4-1 and TRBJ1-3; no clear D. This CDR3 is CASSGENSGNTIYF. The CDR3, as DNA: TGCGCCAGCAGCGGGGAAAACTCTGGAAACACCATATATTTT.